The clone carrying this T cell receptor beta chain came up a few times. Preparing the TCRbeta library involved the use of unique molecular identifiers. TCRdb called the PCR reads again in MiXCR, with one record for every CDR3 protein. The sample has some 290,000 distinct CDR3 sequences, almost 10% seen once. The data were taken from a study of T-cell reconstitution after alpha-beta-depleted transplantation in children. The CDR3 is made up of 15 amino acids. The ends were cut back, 4 bases at V and 3 bases at J, with 17 bases in the middle. Germline V gene sequence: CDR1 SGDLS, CDR2 YYNGEE. This TCR was sampled from a human donor who donated a stem cell graft to a child with SCID. This chain joins TRBV9 and TRBJ2-7, with D tentatively TRBD1 (6 bases). The input for sequencing was PBMCs from the stem cell graft donor, taken from the stem cell graft. The CDR3 sequence is CASSHRDTKNYEQYF. The CDR3 DNA reads as TGTGCCAGCAGCCATAGGGACACAAAGAACTACGAGCAGTACTTC.